The clone carrying this T cell receptor (beta chain) has just one count. The antigen is undetermined. This entry belongs to a study of human T cells and chemical hapten exposure. Study background: Once 0.01% DPC had been applied to the upper back by patch test, readings were taken at 6 days.

This CDR3 contains 15 residues. Looked up from germline, CDR1 is MNHNS and CDR2 is SASEGT. V lost 7 bases, J lost 6 bases, and 20 bases lay in between. Study results and limitations: Donors' alopecia may make their immune response differ from healthy people's.

The library labeled individual cDNA molecules by adding unique molecular identifiers to them. In the authors' workflow: Just over 95,000 TCRs per sample was the median, with a range of roughly 23,224 to 750,000. MiXCR was run by TCRdb on the reads, yielding one entry per CDR3 protein. V and J calls and clone size were set by TCRdb, not the authors. The sample lists thousands of distinct CDR3 sequences; around half were seen once. The sample's treatment: therapeutic diphenylcyclopropenone sensitization with weekly scalp DPC. The sequences come from whole blood, collected before DPC sensitization or 2, 6, or about 24 weeks after (not recorded which). This TCR was recovered from an adult with alopecia areata. Some clones in this sample may be carry-over from other donors' samples. This table probably holds off-target reads from a library built for another chain. The J gene is TRBJ2-3, the V gene TRBV6-1, with no clear D. CDR3 coding DNA: TGTGCCAGCACCCCCATCCGAGGCTTGGGCGATACGCAGTATTTT. It specifies CASTPIRGLGDTQYF.